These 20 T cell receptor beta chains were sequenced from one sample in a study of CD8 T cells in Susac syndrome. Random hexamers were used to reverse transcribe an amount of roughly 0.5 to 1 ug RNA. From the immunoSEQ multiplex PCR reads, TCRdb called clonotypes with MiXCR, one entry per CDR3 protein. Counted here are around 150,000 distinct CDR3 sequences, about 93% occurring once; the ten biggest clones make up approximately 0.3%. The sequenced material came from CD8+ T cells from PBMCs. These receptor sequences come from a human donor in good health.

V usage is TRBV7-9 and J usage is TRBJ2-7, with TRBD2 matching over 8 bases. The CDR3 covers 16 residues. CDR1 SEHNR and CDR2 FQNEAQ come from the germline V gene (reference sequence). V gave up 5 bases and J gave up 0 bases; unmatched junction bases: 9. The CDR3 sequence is CASSPWTSSSSYEQYF. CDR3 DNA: TGTGCCAGCAGCCCCTGGACTAGCTCAAGCTCCTACGAGCAGTACTTC.

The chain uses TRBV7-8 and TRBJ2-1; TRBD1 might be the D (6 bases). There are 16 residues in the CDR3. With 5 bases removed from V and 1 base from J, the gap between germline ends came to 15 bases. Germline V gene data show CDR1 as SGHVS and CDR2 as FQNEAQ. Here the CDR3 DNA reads TGTGCCAGCAGCCCAGGGGTAAGAGGGTCCTACAATGAGCAGTTCTTC. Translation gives CASSPGVRGSYNEQFF.

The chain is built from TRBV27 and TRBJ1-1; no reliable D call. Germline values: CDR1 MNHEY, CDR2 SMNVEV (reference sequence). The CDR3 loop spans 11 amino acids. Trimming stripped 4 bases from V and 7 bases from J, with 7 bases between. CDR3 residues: CASSWGGEAFF. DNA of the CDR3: TGTGCCAGCAGTTGGGGTGGTGAAGCTTTCTTT.

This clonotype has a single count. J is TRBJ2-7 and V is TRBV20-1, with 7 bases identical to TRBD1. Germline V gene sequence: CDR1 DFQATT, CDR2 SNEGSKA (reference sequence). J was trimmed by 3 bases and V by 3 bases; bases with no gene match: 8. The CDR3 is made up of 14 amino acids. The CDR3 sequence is CSASPTGRSYEQYF. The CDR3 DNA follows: TGCAGTGCTAGTCCGACAGGGAGAAGCTACGAGCAGTACTTC.

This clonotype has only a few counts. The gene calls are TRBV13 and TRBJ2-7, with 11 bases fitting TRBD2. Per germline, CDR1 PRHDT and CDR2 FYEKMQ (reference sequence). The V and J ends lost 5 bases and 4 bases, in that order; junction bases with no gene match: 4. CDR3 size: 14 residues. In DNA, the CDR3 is TGTGCCAGCAGCCCGACTAGCGGGACTTACGAGCAGTACTTC. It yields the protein CASSPTSGTYEQYF.

The CDR3: CASSSDVSYEQYF. In nucleotides, the CDR3 is TGTGCCAGCAGTTCGGACGTATCCTACGAGCAGTACTTC. The chain recombines TRBV12-3 or TRBV12-4 with TRBJ2-7; no reliable D call. Trimming pared 4 bases from V and 1 base from J, leaving 8 bases between. This CDR3 contains 13 residues.

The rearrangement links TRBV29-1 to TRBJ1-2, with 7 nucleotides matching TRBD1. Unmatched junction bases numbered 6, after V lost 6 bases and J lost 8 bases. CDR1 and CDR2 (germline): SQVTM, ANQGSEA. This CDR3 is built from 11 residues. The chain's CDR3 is CSVTGVKGYTF. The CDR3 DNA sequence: TGCAGCGTAACAGGGGTTAAAGGCTACACCTTC.

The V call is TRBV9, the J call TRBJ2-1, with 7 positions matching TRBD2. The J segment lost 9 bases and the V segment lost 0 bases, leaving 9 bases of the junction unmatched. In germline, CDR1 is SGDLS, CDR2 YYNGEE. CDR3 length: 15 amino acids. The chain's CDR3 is CASSVAVGEGGEQFF. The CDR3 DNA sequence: TGTGCCAGCAGCGTAGCTGTGGGGGAGGGCGGTGAGCAGTTCTTC.

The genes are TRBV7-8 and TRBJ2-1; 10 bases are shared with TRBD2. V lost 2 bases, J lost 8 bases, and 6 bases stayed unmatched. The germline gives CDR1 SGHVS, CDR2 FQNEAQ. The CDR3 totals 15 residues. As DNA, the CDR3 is TGTGCCAGCAGCTTATCCGGGACTAGCGTGCATGAGCAGTTCTTC. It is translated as CASSLSGTSVHEQFF.

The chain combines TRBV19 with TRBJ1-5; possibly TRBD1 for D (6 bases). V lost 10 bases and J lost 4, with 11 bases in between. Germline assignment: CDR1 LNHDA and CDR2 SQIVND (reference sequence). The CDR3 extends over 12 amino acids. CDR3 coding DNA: TGTGCCACCAAACAGGGAAATCAGCCCCAGCATTTT. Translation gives CATKQGNQPQHF.

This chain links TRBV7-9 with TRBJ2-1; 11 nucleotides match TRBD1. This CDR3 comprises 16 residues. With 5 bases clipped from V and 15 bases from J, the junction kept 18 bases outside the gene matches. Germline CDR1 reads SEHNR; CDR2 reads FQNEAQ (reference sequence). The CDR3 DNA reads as TGTGCCAGCAGCACCCGGACCGGGACAGGGGGTCCCGGATTGTTCTTC. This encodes CASSTRTGTGGPGLFF.

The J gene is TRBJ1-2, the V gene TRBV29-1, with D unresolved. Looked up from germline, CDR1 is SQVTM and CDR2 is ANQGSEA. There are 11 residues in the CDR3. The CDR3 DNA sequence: TGCACCAGCCTTGACAACTATGGCTACACCTTC. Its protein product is CTSLDNYGYTF.

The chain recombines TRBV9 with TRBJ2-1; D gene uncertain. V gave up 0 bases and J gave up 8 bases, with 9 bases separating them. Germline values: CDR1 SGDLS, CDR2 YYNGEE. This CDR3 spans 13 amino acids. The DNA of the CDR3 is TGTGCCAGCAGCGTAGGAGCAGGTCATGAGCAGTTCTTC. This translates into CASSVGAGHEQFF.

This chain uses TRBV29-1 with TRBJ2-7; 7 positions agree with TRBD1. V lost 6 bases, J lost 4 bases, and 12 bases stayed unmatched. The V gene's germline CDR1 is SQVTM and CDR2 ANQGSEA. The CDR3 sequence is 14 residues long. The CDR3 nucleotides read TGCAGCGTCGAATCTGACAGGGAGACATACGAGCAGTACTTC. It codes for CSVESDRETYEQYF.

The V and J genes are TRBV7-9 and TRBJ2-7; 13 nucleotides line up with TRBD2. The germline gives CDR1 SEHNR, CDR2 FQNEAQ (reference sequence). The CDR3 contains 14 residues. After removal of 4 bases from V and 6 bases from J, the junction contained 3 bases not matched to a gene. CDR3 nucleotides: TGTGCCAGCAGCTCGGGGACTAGCGGGACCGAGCAGTACTTC. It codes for CASSSGTSGTEQYF.

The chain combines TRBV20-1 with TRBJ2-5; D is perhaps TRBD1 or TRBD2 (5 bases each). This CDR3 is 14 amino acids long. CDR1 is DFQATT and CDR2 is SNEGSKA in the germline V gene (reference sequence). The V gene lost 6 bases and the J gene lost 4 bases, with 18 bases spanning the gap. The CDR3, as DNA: TGCAGTGCCCCACTAGGGGTTTTTGGAGAGACCCAGTACTTC. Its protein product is CSAPLGVFGETQYF.

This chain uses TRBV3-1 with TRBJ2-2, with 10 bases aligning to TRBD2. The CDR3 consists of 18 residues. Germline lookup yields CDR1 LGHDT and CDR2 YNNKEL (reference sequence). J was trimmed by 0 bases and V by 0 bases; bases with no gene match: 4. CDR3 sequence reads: CASSQESSGRANTGELFF. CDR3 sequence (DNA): TGTGCCAGCAGCCAAGAATCTAGCGGGAGAGCGAACACCGGGGAGCTGTTTTTT.

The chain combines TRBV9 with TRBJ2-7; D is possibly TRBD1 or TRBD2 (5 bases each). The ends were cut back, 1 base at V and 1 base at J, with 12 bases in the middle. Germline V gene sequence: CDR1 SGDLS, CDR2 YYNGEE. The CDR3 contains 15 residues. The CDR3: CASSVSGTSSYEQYF. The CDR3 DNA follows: TGTGCCAGCAGCGTATCAGGGACCTCATCCTACGAGCAGTACTTC.

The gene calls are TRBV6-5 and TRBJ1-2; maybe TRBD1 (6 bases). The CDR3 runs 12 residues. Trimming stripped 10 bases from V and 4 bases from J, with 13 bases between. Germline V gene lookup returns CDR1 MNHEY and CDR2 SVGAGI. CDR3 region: CATTGQTYGYTF. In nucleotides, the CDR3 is TGTGCCACTACGGGACAAACCTATGGCTACACCTTC.

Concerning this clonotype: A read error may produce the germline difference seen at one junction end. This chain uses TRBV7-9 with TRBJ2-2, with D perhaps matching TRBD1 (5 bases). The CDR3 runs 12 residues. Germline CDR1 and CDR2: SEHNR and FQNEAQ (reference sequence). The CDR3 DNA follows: TGTGCCAGCAGCAGGGGTCAGTCCTCAAACGATTTT. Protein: CASSRGQSSNDF.